This is a list of T cell receptor beta chains from one sample in a study of T-cell reconstitution after alpha-beta-depleted transplantation in children. Each CDR3 protein is one row after TCRdb ran MiXCR on the PCR reads. The sample contains 700,000 to 950,000 distinct CDR3 sequences, about 15% of which appear only once. The sequencing here drew on PBMCs, mostly from graft donor cells, taken 360 days after TCRalphabeta/CD19-depleted stem cell transplant. The receptors stem from a male patient between 10 and 17 years old who had a stem cell transplant for acute lymphoblastic leukemia, so the T cells may come from the graft donor. CDR3s leave out the opening cysteine and the closing phenylalanine or tryptophan.

TRBV4-1	TRBJ2-2	ASSHPGTRTGELF
TRBV20-1	TRBJ2-1	SALHGVVNNEQF
TRBV20-1	TRBJ1-3	SARDVVRTSGNTIY
TRBV7-9	TRBJ2-1	ASSLASLRGNEQF
TRBV12-3/TRBV12-4	TRBJ2-2	ASRGTGGTGELF
TRBV7-3	TRBJ1-1	ASSPVGGVLTEAF
TRBV28	TRBJ2-7	ASRRGRFLAYEQY
TRBV7-8	TRBJ2-3	ASSLALAGGSSTDTQY
TRBV24-1	TRBJ2-1	ATSDSRLAGPYNEQF
TRBV12-3/TRBV12-4	TRBJ1-1	ASSSAAGTEAF
TRBV18	TRBJ1-4	ASSPRQGRAEKLF
TRBV20-1	TRBJ2-7	SARQGGYEQY
TRBV16	TRBJ2-1	ASSPRSSGASYNEQF
TRBV28	TRBJ2-7	ASSSMVRAGTPAVYEQY
TRBV6-4	TRBJ2-2	ASRPREIAGELF
TRBV7-2	TRBJ2-1	ASSLVAGVSEQF
TRBV25-1	TRBJ2-1	ASSKGYNEQF
TRBV11-2	TRBJ1-1	ASSRGGHRANTEAF
TRBV12-5	TRBJ2-2	ASGLVTGEGTGELF
TRBV27	TRBJ1-1	ASSRVLSTEAF
TRBV24-1	TRBJ1-2	ATSDFGYGYT
TRBV12-3/TRBV12-4	TRBJ2-1	ASRSSANNEQF
TRBV29-1	TRBJ2-2	SVESPGRVSGELF
TRBV2	TRBJ1-6	ASIVHRGQNSPLH
TRBV20-1	TRBJ2-7	SARDKGQTYEQY
TRBV6-1	TRBJ2-3	ASSDLAADTQY
TRBV25-1	TRBJ2-7	ASSGDRVTYEQY
TRBV9	TRBJ2-3	ASSDSSGITDTQY
TRBV10-2	TRBJ2-7	ASSEFHSYEQY
TRBV20-1	TRBJ2-2	SARDLLLAGVRELF
TRBV7-9	TRBJ2-3	ASRSGGTDTQY
TRBV6-4	TRBJ2-7	ASIGLVCEQY
TRBV6-6	TRBJ2-7	ASSPGLFEKY
TRBV29-1	TRBJ2-7	SGGGGRAVFEQY
TRBV29-1	TRBJ2-3	SVDREGPTDTQY
TRBV11-3	TRBJ2-1	ASSKGLVGYNEQF
TRBV4-1	TRBJ2-6	ASSQEQPISGANVLT
TRBV7-6	TRBJ2-1	ASSPWVREANNEQF
TRBV9	TRBJ2-7	ASSVGPGSSSYEQY
TRBV20-1	TRBJ2-1	SARDPRGNEQF
TRBV28	TRBJ2-5	AAGGLSQETQY
TRBV20-1	TRBJ2-3	SAPQVVTDTQY
TRBV3-1	TRBJ2-2	ASSQDKWMRTGELF
TRBV12-3/TRBV12-4	TRBJ1-1	ASRRQRNTEAF
TRBV20-1	TRBJ2-5	SAPKSPSGWETQY
TRBV6-2/TRBV6-3	TRBJ2-1	ATSASSPYNEQF